These T cell receptor beta chains were read from a single sample in a study of post-analysis software for immune sequencing data. Using its own MiXCR run on the PCR reads, TCRdb lists one record per CDR3 protein. In the table there are 600,000 to 750,000 distinct CDR3 sequences, roughly three fifths of which are singletons. Source material: blood. The origin of the receptors is a girl aged 2 to 9 with multiple sclerosis. Both conserved end residues are part of each CDR3. A D gene is named only where the DNA matches it firmly. Expanded clones are given a class, and other clones once, few, many or no size at all.

CDR3 length: 13
D gene: TRBD1
clone size: .
J gene: TRBJ1-1
V gene: TRBV20-1
CDR3 protein: CSANLAGGGEAFF
CDR3 DNA: TGCAGTGCTAATCTCGCAGGGGGGGGTGAAGCTTTCTTT

CDR3 length: 14
D gene: .
clone size: .
J gene: TRBJ2-3
V gene: TRBV11-2
CDR3 protein: CACSWDGSIDTQYF
CDR3 DNA: TGTGCCTGCAGCTGGGACGGGAGCATAGATACGCAGTATTTT

CDR3 length: 15
D gene: TRBD1
clone size: .
J gene: TRBJ1-1
V gene: TRBV7-2
CDR3 protein: CASSPPGQGRLGAFF
CDR3 DNA: TGTGCCAGCAGCCCCCCGGGACAGGGGAGACTAGGAGCTTTCTTT

CDR3 length: 15
D gene: .
clone size: .
J gene: TRBJ2-7
V gene: TRBV20-1
CDR3 protein: CSASRTGLGEVEQYF
CDR3 DNA: TGCAGTGCTTCCAGAACCGGCCTCGGGGAGGTCGAGCAGTACTTC

CDR3 length: 13
D gene: .
clone size: .
J gene: TRBJ2-7
V gene: TRBV6-5
CDR3 protein: CASTHGEYREQYF
CDR3 DNA: TGTGCCAGCACCCACGGGGAGTATCGCGAGCAGTACTTC

CDR3 length: 15
D gene: .
clone size: .
J gene: TRBJ1-2
V gene: TRBV5-1
CDR3 protein: CASSLDRRFNYGYTF
CDR3 DNA: TGCGCCAGCAGCTTGGACAGGAGATTTAACTATGGCTACACCTTC

CDR3 length: 11
D gene: .
clone size: few
J gene: TRBJ2-7
V gene: TRBV29-1
CDR3 protein: CSVGSGYEQYF
CDR3 DNA: TGCAGCGTCGGTAGCGGCTACGAGCAGTACTTC

CDR3 length: 11
D gene: .
clone size: many
J gene: TRBJ2-5
V gene: TRBV20-1
CDR3 protein: CSAKSSETQYF
CDR3 DNA: TGCAGTGCTAAGTCCAGCGAGACCCAGTACTTC

CDR3 length: 15
D gene: .
clone size: .
J gene: TRBJ1-2
V gene: TRBV6-5
CDR3 protein: CASSYTTGSNYGHTF
CDR3 DNA: TGTGCCAGCAGTTACACAACAGGATCTAACTATGGCCACACCTTC

CDR3 length: 17
D gene: TRBD2
clone size: .
J gene: TRBJ2-1
V gene: TRBV3-1
CDR3 protein: CASSPLWGRADINEQFF
CDR3 DNA: TGTGCCAGCAGCCCCCTATGGGGGAGGGCCGATATTAATGAGCAGTTCTTC

CDR3 length: 14
D gene: TRBD1
clone size: .
J gene: TRBJ2-7
V gene: TRBV2
CDR3 protein: CAGLGTGERYEQYF
CDR3 DNA: TGTGCCGGACTAGGGACAGGGGAGAGATACGAGCAGTACTTC

CDR3 length: 15
D gene: .
clone size: .
J gene: TRBJ2-5
V gene: TRBV7-9
CDR3 protein: CASSLPQLGQETQYF
CDR3 DNA: TGTGCCAGCAGCTTACCGCAACTAGGACAAGAGACCCAGTACTTC

CDR3 length: 17
D gene: TRBD2
clone size: .
J gene: TRBJ2-1
V gene: TRBV14
CDR3 protein: CASSQARLAGSYNEQFF
CDR3 DNA: TGTGCCAGCAGCCAAGCGAGACTAGCGGGAAGCTACAATGAGCAGTTCTTC

CDR3 length: 12
D gene: TRBD1
clone size: .
J gene: TRBJ2-3
V gene: TRBV24-1
CDR3 protein: CATSDRTGTQYF
CDR3 DNA: TGTGCCACCAGTGATCGGACAGGGACGCAGTATTTT

CDR3 length: 16
D gene: .
clone size: .
J gene: TRBJ1-2
V gene: TRBV4-1
CDR3 protein: CASSQAGGHNNYGYTF
CDR3 DNA: TGCGCCAGCAGCCAAGCAGGTGGACACAACAACTATGGCTACACCTTC

CDR3 length: 14
D gene: TRBD2
clone size: .
J gene: TRBJ2-3
V gene: TRBV29-1
CDR3 protein: CSVPTSGDADTQYF
CDR3 DNA: TGCAGCGTTCCAACTAGCGGGGACGCAGATACGCAGTATTTT

CDR3 length: 18
D gene: TRBD2
clone size: .
J gene: TRBJ2-1
V gene: TRBV24-1
CDR3 protein: CATSDFAGEASYYNEQFF
CDR3 DNA: TGTGCCACCAGTGATTTCGCGGGAGAAGCCTCGTATTACAATGAGCAGTTCTTC

CDR3 length: 16
D gene: TRBD2
clone size: .
J gene: TRBJ2-5
V gene: TRBV7-9
CDR3 protein: CASSFLLAGTKETQYF
CDR3 DNA: TGTGCCAGCAGCTTCTTGCTAGCGGGGACAAAAGAGACCCAGTACTTC

CDR3 length: 15
D gene: TRBD1
clone size: .
J gene: TRBJ2-5
V gene: TRBV9
CDR3 protein: CASSVEQGIGETQYF
CDR3 DNA: TGTGCCAGCAGCGTAGAACAGGGGATCGGAGAGACCCAGTACTTC

CDR3 length: 15
D gene: .
clone size: .
J gene: TRBJ2-5
V gene: TRBV20-1
CDR3 protein: CSASLLGQIQETQYF
CDR3 DNA: TGCAGTGCTAGTCTCCTCGGACAGATCCAAGAGACCCAGTACTTC

CDR3 length: 16
D gene: TRBD2
clone size: .
J gene: TRBJ2-1
V gene: TRBV2
CDR3 protein: CASRTGGLAGVDEQFF
CDR3 DNA: TGTGCCAGCAGAACCGGTGGACTAGCGGGAGTCGATGAGCAGTTCTTC

CDR3 length: 15
D gene: .
clone size: .
J gene: TRBJ1-2
V gene: TRBV2
CDR3 protein: CASRSGLDPKAGYTF
CDR3 DNA: TGTGCCAGCAGATCCGGCCTGGATCCAAAAGCAGGCTACACCTTC

CDR3 length: 14
D gene: TRBD1
clone size: .
J gene: TRBJ1-6
V gene: TRBV7-2
CDR3 protein: CASSLRTGDSPLHF
CDR3 DNA: TGTGCCAGCAGCTTAAGGACAGGGGATTCACCCCTCCACTTT

CDR3 length: 15
D gene: TRBD1
clone size: .
J gene: TRBJ1-3
V gene: TRBV29-1
CDR3 protein: CSVRRDRRSGNTIYF
CDR3 DNA: TGCAGCGTGCGCCGGGACAGACGCTCTGGAAACACCATATATTTT

CDR3 length: 16
D gene: TRBD2
clone size: .
J gene: TRBJ2-1
V gene: TRBV5-1
CDR3 protein: CASSLAGASGRLEQFF
CDR3 DNA: TGCGCCAGCAGCTTGGCCGGGGCTAGCGGGAGGCTTGAGCAGTTCTTC

CDR3 length: 12
D gene: .
clone size: few
J gene: TRBJ1-2
V gene: TRBV12-3/TRBV12-4
CDR3 protein: CASSLGPTGYTF
CDR3 DNA: TGTGCCAGCAGTCTGGGTCCCACGGGCTACACCTTC

CDR3 length: 13
D gene: .
clone size: .
J gene: TRBJ1-2
V gene: TRBV3-1
CDR3 protein: CASSRDGRYGYTF
CDR3 DNA: TGTGCCAGCAGTCGGGACGGAAGGTATGGCTACACCTTC

CDR3 length: 16
D gene: .
clone size: .
J gene: TRBJ1-5
V gene: TRBV4-3
CDR3 protein: CASSQERLRSNQPQHF
CDR3 DNA: TGCGCCAGCAGCCAAGAACGGTTGCGTAGCAATCAGCCCCAGCATTTT

CDR3 length: 16
D gene: .
clone size: .
J gene: TRBJ2-1
V gene: TRBV7-3
CDR3 protein: CASSLISGRTRDEQFF
CDR3 DNA: TGTGCCAGCAGCTTAATATCCGGAAGGACCCGCGATGAGCAGTTCTTC

CDR3 length: 13
D gene: TRBD2
clone size: few
J gene: TRBJ2-3
V gene: TRBV20-1
CDR3 protein: CSARDTAGGTQYF
CDR3 DNA: TGCAGTGCTAGAGATACAGCGGGGGGTACGCAGTATTTT

CDR3 length: 14
D gene: .
clone size: .
J gene: TRBJ2-7
V gene: TRBV4-1
CDR3 protein: CASSPDRASPEQYF
CDR3 DNA: TGCGCCAGCAGCCCGGACCGGGCTAGCCCGGAGCAGTACTTC

CDR3 length: 16
D gene: TRBD1
clone size: few
J gene: TRBJ2-6
V gene: TRBV12-3/TRBV12-4
CDR3 protein: CASSLDRGSGANVLTF
CDR3 DNA: TGTGCCAGCAGTTTAGACAGGGGCTCTGGGGCCAACGTCCTGACTTTC

CDR3 length: 12
D gene: .
clone size: .
J gene: TRBJ2-7
V gene: TRBV28
CDR3 protein: CASSTGGGEQYF
CDR3 DNA: TGTGCCAGCAGTACGGGCGGCGGCGAGCAGTACTTC

CDR3 length: 14
D gene: .
clone size: .
J gene: TRBJ2-1
V gene: TRBV7-9
CDR3 protein: CASSLAGLLGEQFF
CDR3 DNA: TGTGCCAGCAGCTTAGCGGGGCTCCTCGGTGAGCAGTTCTTC

CDR3 length: 13
D gene: .
clone size: .
J gene: TRBJ1-1
V gene: TRBV29-1
CDR3 protein: CSVDFGRGTEAFF
CDR3 DNA: TGCAGCGTTGACTTCGGCCGAGGGACTGAAGCTTTCTTT

CDR3 length: 18
D gene: TRBD1
clone size: .
J gene: TRBJ2-6
V gene: TRBV13
CDR3 protein: CASSLSQGAGTGANVLTF
CDR3 DNA: TGTGCCAGCAGCTTAAGTCAGGGGGCCGGTACTGGGGCCAACGTCCTGACTTTC

CDR3 length: 13
D gene: .
clone size: few
J gene: TRBJ2-1
V gene: TRBV2
CDR3 protein: CASAPGHYNEQFF
CDR3 DNA: TGTGCCAGCGCCCCGGGACATTACAATGAGCAGTTCTTC

CDR3 length: 15
D gene: .
clone size: .
J gene: TRBJ2-1
V gene: TRBV6-6
CDR3 protein: CASSYGGFSYNEQFF
CDR3 DNA: TGTGCCAGCAGTTACGGGGGTTTCTCCTACAATGAGCAGTTCTTC

CDR3 length: 10
D gene: .
clone size: many
J gene: TRBJ2-5
V gene: TRBV20-1
CDR3 protein: CSARSETQYF
CDR3 DNA: TGCAGTGCTAGATCGGAGACCCAGTACTTC

CDR3 length: 17
D gene: TRBD2
clone size: .
J gene: TRBJ2-3
V gene: TRBV2
CDR3 protein: CASSEAGLAGLTDTQYF
CDR3 DNA: TGTGCCAGCAGTGAAGCGGGACTAGCGGGCCTCACAGATACGCAGTATTTT

CDR3 length: 14
D gene: .
clone size: .
J gene: TRBJ1-5
V gene: TRBV24-1
CDR3 protein: CATSGAAINQPQHF
CDR3 DNA: TGTGCCACCAGTGGGGCCGCGATCAATCAGCCCCAGCATTTT

CDR3 length: 15
D gene: TRBD1
clone size: .
J gene: TRBJ2-7
V gene: TRBV6-2/TRBV6-3
CDR3 protein: CASKGGGQGNYEQYF
CDR3 DNA: TGTGCCAGCAAGGGAGGGGGACAGGGGAACTACGAGCAGTACTTC